This T cell receptor (beta chain) was profiled in a study of identical twins. Germline assignment: CDR1 SEHNR and CDR2 FQNEAQ (reference sequence). This CDR3 is built from 16 residues. V was cut by 1 base and J by 0 bases, with 12 bases left in between. For this clonotype: Its antigen is as yet unknown.

Unique molecular identifiers were present on the cDNA, which also gained a universal primer site by template switching. Via MiXCR, TCRdb re-called the 5' RACE reads, giving one row per CDR3 protein. The sample has under 450,000 distinct CDR3 sequences, approximately 17% seen once; the top ten hold approximately 12%. Study results and limitations: Insertions were reduced in abundant cord blood beta clonotypes but not in memory repertoires. Cross-sectional statistics, not tracking of the same donors, supported the conclusions.

V and J are TRBV7-9 and TRBJ1-2; D remains unclear. The sample comprised naive T cells sorted from blood. This clonotype originated in a man aged 45-60 years in good health. In DNA form, the CDR3 reads TGTGCCAGCAGCTTAGTATCGCCAGACCCTAACTATGGCTACACCTTC. Translated: CASSLVSPDPNYGYTF. The complete variable domain, with remaining parts taken from reference TRBV7-9 and TRBJ1-2, reads DTGVSQNPRHKITKRGQNVTFRCDPISEHNRLYWYRQTLGQGPEFLTYFQNEAQLEKSRLLSDRFSAERPKGSFSTLEIQRTEQGDSAMYLCASSLVSPDPNYGYTFGSGTRLTVV.